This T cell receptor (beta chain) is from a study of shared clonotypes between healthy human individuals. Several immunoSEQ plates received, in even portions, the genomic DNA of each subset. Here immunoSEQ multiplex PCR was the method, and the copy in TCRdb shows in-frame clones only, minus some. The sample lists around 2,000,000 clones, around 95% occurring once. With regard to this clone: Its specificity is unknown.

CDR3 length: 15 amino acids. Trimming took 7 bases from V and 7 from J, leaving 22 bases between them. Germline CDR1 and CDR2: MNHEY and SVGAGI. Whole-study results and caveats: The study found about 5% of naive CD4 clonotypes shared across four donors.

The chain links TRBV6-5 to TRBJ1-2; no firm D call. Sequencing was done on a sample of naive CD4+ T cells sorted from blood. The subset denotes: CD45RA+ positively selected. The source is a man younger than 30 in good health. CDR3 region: CASTLPSGTRGGYTF. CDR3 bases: TGTGCCAGCACCCTTCCCTCCGGAACTCGGGGTGGCTACACCTTC.